What follows are 10 T cell receptor beta chains derived from one specimen sequenced in a study of blood T cells in healthy people across ages. A sample-barcoded 5' primer and a J-beta primer mix were used in a second PCR of about 6 to 11 cycles. One entry per CDR3 protein, called by TCRdb with MiXCR from the 5' RACE reads. The data show 1.5 million to 2 million distinct CDR3 sequences, roughly a third seen once. The specimen sequenced was blood. These receptors all stem from a woman aged 25 to 39 in good health.

This chain links TRBV27 with TRBJ1-5; 10 nucleotides match TRBD1. The CDR3 spans 14 residues. Germline lookup yields CDR1 MNHEY and CDR2 SMNVEV (reference sequence). J gave up 6 bases and V 5 bases, and 4 bases lay outside the gene matches. CDR3 residues: CASSHGQGVQPQHF. DNA of the CDR3: TGTGCCAGCAGTCACGGACAGGGGGTTCAGCCCCAGCATTTT.

As for this clonotype: This may be a read error: a much more frequent sequence differs by one nucleotide. The gene calls are TRBV29-1 and TRBJ2-3; possibly TRBD2 for D (5 bases). CDR1 is SQVTM, CDR2 ANQGSEA, per germline. Trimming pared 6 bases from V and 5 bases from J, leaving 6 bases between. CDR3 length: 10 residues. The CDR3 loop reads CSVREDTQYF. The CDR3 DNA sequence: TGCAGCGTCCGGGAAGATACGCAGTATTTT.

As for this clonotype: No DNA is shown, since the ends of the CDR3 on it are uncertain; the CDR3 is the one TCRdb lists. The V call is TRBV4-2, the J call TRBJ2-1. The CDR3 is 24 residues long, counting both termini. The germline V gene has CDR1 LGHNA and CDR2 YNFKEQ. This CDR3 reads CASSQDRGNYGYTFGSGTYNEQFF.

Turning to this clonotype: This may be a read error: a much more frequent sequence differs by one nucleotide. The chain joins TRBV28 to TRBJ2-5; 8 bases agree with TRBD1. This CDR3 is 13 amino acids long. CDR1 is MDHEN, CDR2 SYDVKM, per germline. In nucleotides, the CDR3 is TGTGCCTGCAGCTCAGGGGGCGCGGAGACCCAGTACTTC. It is translated as CACSSGGAETQYF.

This chain joins TRBV27 and TRBJ2-7; TRBD2 might be the D (6 bases). The V and J ends lost 1 base and 0 bases respectively, with 10 bases between them. The CDR3 runs 15 residues. Germline V gene lookup returns CDR1 MNHEY and CDR2 SMNVEV (reference sequence). CDR3 loop: CASSLFPGLSYEQYF. The CDR3 DNA sequence: TGTGCCAGCAGTTTATTCCCGGGACTCTCCTACGAGCAGTACTTC.

The genes are TRBV20-1 and TRBJ2-7; perhaps TRBD2 as D (5 bases). The germline V gene encodes CDR1 DFQATT and CDR2 SNEGSKA (reference sequence). The CDR3 runs 14 residues. The germline V and J ends were trimmed by 6 bases and 5 bases, with 20 bases remaining between them. CDR3 protein: CSARTDPSLNEQYF. The CDR3 DNA is TGCAGTGCCAGGACTGACCCATCGCTGAACGAGCAGTACTTC.

Remarks on this clonotype: No conserved phenylalanine or tryptophan ends this CDR3, so it is likely a read error. This rearrangement joins TRBV12-3 or TRBV12-4 to TRBJ2-1; 16 bases fit TRBD2. The CDR3 length is 18 residues. Losses at the gene ends were 5 bases for V and 4 bases for J; bases not matched to a gene: 8. Here the CDR3 reads CASSPGTSGRARYNEQFC. CDR3 coding DNA: TGTGCCAGCAGTCCCGGGACTAGCGGGAGGGCGAGGTACAATGAGCAGTTCTGC.

To note about this clonotype: Its ends do not fully match the called genes, so a read error is possible. The J gene is TRBJ2-3, the V gene TRBV3-1; the D gene is possibly TRBD1 (6 bases). The CDR3 covers 19 residues. The V gene's germline CDR1 is LGHDT and CDR2 YNNKEL (reference sequence). CDR3: CASSQGNSPGHQTTDTRYF. CDR3 in DNA: TGTGCCAGCAGCCAAGGGAATAGTCCGGGACACCAGACCACAGATACGCGGTATTTT.

V gene TRBV25-1 combines with J gene TRBJ2-2; 7 bases align to TRBD1. CDR3 length: 15 amino acids. Germline CDR1 MGHDK, CDR2 SYGVNS. The J segment lost 6 bases and the V segment lost 4 bases, leaving 8 bases of the junction unmatched. The CDR3 nucleotides read TGTGCCAGCAGTGGAATGACAGGGCTCCCCGGGGAGCTGTTTTTT. It yields the protein CASSGMTGLPGELFF.

Concerning this clonotype: This may be a read error: a much more frequent sequence differs by one nucleotide. The DNA of the CDR3 is TGCAGCGTTGAAGCACCGGGACAGAGCTACGAGCAGTACTTC. It yields the protein CSVEAPGQSYEQYF. This chain uses TRBV29-1 with TRBJ2-5; 7 nucleotides align to TRBD1. The DNA end lines up better with TRBJ2-7; the J call may be wrong. The CDR3 length is 14 residues. Germline-derived CDR1 and CDR2 are SQVTM and ANQGSEA.